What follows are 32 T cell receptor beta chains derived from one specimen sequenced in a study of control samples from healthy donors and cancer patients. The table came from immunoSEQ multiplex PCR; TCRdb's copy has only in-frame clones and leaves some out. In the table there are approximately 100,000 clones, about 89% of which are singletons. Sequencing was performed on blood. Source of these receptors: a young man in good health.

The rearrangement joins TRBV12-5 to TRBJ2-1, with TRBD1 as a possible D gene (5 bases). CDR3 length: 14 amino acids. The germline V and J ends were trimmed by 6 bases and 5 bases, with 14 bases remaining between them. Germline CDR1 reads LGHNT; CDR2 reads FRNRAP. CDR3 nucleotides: TGTGCTAGTGGCCCAGGGTATCAGGACAATGAGCAGTTCTTC. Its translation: CASGPGYQDNEQFF.

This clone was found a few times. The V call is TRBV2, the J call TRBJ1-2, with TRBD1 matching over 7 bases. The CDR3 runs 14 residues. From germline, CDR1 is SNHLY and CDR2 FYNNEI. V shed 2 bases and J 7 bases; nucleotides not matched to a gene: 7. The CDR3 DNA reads TGTGCCAGCAGTGAAAGGGGGCCTACGGGTGGCTACACCTTC. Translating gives CASSERGPTGGYTF. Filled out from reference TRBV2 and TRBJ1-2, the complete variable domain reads EPEVTQTPSHQVTQMGQEVILRCVPISNHLYFYWYRQILGQKVEFLVSFYNNEISEKSEIFDDQFSVERPDGSNFTLKIRSTKLEDSAMYFCASSERGPTGGYTFGSGTRLTVV.

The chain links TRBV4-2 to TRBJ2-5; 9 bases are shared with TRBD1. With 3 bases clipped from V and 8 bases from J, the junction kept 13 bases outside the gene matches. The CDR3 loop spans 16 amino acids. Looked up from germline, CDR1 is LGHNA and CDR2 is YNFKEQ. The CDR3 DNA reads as TGTGCCAGCAGCCAGCCGGACCGGGACAGGGCTGCAACCCAGTACTTC. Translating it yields CASSQPDRDRAATQYF.

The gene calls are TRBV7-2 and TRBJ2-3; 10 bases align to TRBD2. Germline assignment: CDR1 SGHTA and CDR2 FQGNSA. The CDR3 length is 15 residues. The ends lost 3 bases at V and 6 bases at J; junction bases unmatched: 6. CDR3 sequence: CASSFLAGGRDTQYF. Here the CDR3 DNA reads TGTGCCAGCAGCTTCTTAGCGGGAGGAAGGGATACGCAGTATTTT.

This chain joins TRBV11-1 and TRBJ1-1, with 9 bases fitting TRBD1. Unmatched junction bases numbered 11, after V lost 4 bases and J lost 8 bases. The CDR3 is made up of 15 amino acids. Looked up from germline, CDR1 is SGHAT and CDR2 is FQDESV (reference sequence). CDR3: CASSYDGTGTYEAFF. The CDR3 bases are TGTGCCAGCAGCTACGACGGGACAGGGACTTACGAAGCTTTCTTT.

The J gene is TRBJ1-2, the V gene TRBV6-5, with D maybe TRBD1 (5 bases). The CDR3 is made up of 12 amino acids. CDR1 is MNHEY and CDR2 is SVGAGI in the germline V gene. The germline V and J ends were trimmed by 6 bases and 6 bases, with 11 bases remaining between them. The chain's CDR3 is CASSSSGNGYTF. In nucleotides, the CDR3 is TGTGCCAGCAGCTCCTCAGGGAATGGCTACACCTTC.

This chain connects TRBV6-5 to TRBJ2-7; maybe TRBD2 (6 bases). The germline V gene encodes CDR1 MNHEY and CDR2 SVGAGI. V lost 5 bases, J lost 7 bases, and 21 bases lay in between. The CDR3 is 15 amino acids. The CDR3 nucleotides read TGTGCCAGCAGTAAACCCCTCGGATCCGCGGGGGAGCAGTACTTC. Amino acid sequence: CASSKPLGSAGEQYF.

The CDR3 nucleotides read TGTGCCAGTTCAGCCTTTGTGGATTCGGGGGCCAACGTCCTGACTTTC. Translation gives CASSAFVDSGANVLTF. The chain joins TRBV19 to TRBJ2-6; D remains unclear. V dropped 8 bases and J dropped 4 bases, with 18 bases sitting between them. The germline V gene has CDR1 LNHDA and CDR2 SQIVND (reference sequence). This CDR3 is built from 16 residues.

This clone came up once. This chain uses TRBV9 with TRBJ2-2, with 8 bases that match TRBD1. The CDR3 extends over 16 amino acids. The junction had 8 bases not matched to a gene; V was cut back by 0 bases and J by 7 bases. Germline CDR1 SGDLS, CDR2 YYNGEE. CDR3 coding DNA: TGTGCCAGCAGCGTAGTGTCAGGGGGCTTCGGCGGGGAGCTGTTTTTT. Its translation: CASSVVSGGFGGELFF.

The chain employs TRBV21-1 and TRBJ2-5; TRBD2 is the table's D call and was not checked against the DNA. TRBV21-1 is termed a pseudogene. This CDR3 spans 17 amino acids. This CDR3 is CASSKVPTSGRCETQYF. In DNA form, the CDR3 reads TGTGCCAGCAGCAAAGTTCCCACTAGCGGGAGATGCGAGACCCAGTACTTC.

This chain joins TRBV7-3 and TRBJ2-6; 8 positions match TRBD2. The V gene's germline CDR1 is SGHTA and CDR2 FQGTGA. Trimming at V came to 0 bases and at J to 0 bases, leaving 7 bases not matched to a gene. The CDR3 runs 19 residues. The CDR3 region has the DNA TGTGCCAGCAGCTTAACTAGGGCTAGCGGGCTCTCTGGGGCCAACGTCCTGACTTTC. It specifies CASSLTRASGLSGANVLTF.

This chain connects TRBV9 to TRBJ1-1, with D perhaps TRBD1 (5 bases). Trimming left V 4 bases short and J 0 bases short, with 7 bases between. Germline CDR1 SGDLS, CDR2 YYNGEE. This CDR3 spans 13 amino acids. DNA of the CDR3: TGTGCCAGCAGCACGACAGTGAACACTGAAGCTTTCTTT. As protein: CASSTTVNTEAFF.

As DNA, the CDR3 is TGTGCCAGCAGTTTAGGGGTGGTAGCCGACACAGATACGCAGTATTTT. Protein product: CASSLGVVADTDTQYF. V and J are TRBV6-5 and TRBJ2-3; a possible D gene is TRBD1 (5 bases). CDR1 and CDR2 from the germline V gene are MNHEY and SVGAGI. This CDR3 region has 16 residues. Trimming shortened V by 4 bases and J by 2 bases, and 16 bases separated the two germline ends.

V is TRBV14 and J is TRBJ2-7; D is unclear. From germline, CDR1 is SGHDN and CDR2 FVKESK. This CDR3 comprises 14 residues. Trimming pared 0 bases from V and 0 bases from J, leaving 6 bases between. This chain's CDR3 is CASSQEQSSYEQYF. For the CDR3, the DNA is TGTGCCAGCAGCCAAGAACAGAGCTCCTACGAGCAGTACTTC.

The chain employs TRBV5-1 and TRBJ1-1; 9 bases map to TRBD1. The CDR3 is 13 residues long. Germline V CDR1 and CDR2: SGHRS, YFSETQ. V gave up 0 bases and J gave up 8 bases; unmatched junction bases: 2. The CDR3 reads CASSLVGQGEAFF. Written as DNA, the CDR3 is TGCGCCAGCAGCTTGGTGGGACAGGGAGAAGCTTTCTTT.

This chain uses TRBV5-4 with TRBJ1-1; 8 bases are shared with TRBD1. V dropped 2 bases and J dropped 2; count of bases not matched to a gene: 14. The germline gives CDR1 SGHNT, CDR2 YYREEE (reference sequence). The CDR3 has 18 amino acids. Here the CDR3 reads CASSFRTGRFGSNTEAFF. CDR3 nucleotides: TGTGCCAGCAGCTTCCGGACAGGGAGGTTCGGCTCAAACACTGAAGCTTTCTTT.

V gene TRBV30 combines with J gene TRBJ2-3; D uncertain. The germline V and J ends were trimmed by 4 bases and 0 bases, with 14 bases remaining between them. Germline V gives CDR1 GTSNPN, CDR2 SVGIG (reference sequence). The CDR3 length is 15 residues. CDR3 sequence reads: CAWTETGSSTDTQYF. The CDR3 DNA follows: TGTGCCTGGACCGAGACTGGGTCTAGCACAGATACGCAGTATTTT.

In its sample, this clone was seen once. In nucleotides, the CDR3 is TGTGCCAGCAGTCGACCGGGACAGGGGACGAATGAGCAGTTCTTC. Residues: CASSRPGQGTNEQFF. This chain joins TRBV5-4 and TRBJ2-1, with 10 nucleotides matching TRBD1. The CDR3 contains 15 residues. Germline CDR1 SGHNT, CDR2 YYREEE (reference sequence). V was pared by 5 bases and J by 7 bases, with 9 bases of the junction left unmatched.

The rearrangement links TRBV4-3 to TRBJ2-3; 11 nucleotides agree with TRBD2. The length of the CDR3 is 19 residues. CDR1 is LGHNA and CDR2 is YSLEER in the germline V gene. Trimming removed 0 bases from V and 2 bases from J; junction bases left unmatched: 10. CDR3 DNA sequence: TGCGCCAGCAGCCAAGATCTTTTGGGACTAGCGGTTTTCACAGATACGCAGTATTTT. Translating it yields CASSQDLLGLAVFTDTQYF.

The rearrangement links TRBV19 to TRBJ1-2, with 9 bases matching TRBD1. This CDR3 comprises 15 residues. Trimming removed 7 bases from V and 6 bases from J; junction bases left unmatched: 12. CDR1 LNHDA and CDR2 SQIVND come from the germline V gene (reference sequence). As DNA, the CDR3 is TGTGCCAGTACCGCATCCGGGACAGGGTTGAATGGCTACACCTTC. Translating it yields CASTASGTGLNGYTF.

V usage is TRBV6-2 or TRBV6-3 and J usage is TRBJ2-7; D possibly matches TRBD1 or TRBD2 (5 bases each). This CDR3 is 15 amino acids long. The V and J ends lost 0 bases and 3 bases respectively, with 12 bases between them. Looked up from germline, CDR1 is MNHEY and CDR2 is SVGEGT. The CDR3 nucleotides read TGTGCCAGCAGTTACTCTACATTTGGGGGCTACGAGCAGTACTTC. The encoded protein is CASSYSTFGGYEQYF.

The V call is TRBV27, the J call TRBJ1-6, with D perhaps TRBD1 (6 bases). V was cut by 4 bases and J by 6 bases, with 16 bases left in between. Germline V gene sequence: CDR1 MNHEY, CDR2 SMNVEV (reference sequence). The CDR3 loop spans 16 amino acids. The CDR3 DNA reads TGTGCCAGCAGTTCACTCTCATCAGGGGCTAATTCACCCCTCCACTTT. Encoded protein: CASSSLSSGANSPLHF.

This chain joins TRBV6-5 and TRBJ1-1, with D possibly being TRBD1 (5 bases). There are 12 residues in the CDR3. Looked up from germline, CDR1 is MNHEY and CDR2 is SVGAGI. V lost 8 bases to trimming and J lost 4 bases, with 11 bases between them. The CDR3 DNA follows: TGTGCCAGCCGGGTTGGGGGCACTGAAGCTTTCTTT. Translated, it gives CASRVGGTEAFF.

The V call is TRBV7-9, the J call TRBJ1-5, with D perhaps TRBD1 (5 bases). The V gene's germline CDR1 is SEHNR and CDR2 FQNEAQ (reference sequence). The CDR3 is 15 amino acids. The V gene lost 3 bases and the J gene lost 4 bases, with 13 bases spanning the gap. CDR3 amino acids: CASSLGEGGNQPQHF. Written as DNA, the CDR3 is TGTGCCAGCAGCTTGGGGGAGGGCGGGAATCAGCCCCAGCATTTT.

DNA for the CDR3: TGTGCCACCCTTGCCAGGGGAGGCGGCTACACCTTC. It encodes CATLARGGGYTF. J is TRBJ1-2 and V is TRBV28, with D maybe TRBD1 (6 bases). The length of the CDR3 is 12 residues. Germline CDR1 MDHEN, CDR2 SYDVKM. V shed 10 bases and J shed 8 bases, with 17 bases lying between them.

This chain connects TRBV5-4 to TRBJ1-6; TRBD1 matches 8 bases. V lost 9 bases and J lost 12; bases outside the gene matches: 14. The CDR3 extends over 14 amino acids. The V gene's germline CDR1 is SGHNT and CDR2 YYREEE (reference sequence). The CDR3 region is CATWTGTGDVPLHF. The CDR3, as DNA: TGTGCCACTTGGACCGGGACAGGAGATGTACCCCTCCACTTT. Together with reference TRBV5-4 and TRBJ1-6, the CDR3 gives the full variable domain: ETGVTQSPTHLIKTRGQQVTLRCSSQSGHNTVSWYQQALGQGPQFIFQYYREEENGRGNFPPRFSGLQFPNYSSELNVNALELDDSALYLCATWTGTGDVPLHFGNGTRLTVT.

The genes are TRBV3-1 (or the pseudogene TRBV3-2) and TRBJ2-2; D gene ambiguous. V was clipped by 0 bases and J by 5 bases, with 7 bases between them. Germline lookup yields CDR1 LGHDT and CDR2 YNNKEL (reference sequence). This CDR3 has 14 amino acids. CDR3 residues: CASSQEGSTGELFF. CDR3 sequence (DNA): TGTGCCAGCAGCCAAGAGGGCTCGACCGGGGAGCTGTTTTTT.

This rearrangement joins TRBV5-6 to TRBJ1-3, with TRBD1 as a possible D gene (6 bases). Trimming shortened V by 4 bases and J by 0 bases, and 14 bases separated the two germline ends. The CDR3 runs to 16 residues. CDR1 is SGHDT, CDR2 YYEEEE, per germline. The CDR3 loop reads CASSPGGRGSGNTIYF. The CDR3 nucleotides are TGTGCCAGCAGCCCTGGCGGCAGGGGCTCTGGAAACACCATATATTTT.

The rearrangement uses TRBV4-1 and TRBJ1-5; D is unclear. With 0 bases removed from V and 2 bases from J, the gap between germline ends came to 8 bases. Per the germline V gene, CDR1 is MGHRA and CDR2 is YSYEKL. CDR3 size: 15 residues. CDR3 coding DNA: TGCGCCAGCAGCCAAGATTTAGGTGGCAATCAGCCCCAGCATTTT. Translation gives CASSQDLGGNQPQHF.

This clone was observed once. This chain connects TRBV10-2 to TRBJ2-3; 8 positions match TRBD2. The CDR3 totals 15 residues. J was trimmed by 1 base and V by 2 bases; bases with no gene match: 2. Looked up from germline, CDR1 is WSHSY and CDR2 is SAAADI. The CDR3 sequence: CASSELRGGTDTQYF. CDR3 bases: TGCGCCAGCAGTGAGCTGCGGGGGGGCACAGATACGCAGTATTTT.

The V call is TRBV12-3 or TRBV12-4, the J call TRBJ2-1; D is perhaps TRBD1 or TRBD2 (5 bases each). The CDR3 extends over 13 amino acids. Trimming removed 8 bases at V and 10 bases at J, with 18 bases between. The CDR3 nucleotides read TGTGCCAGCCATGGGACCACGGGTGAGGAGCAGTTCTTC. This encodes CASHGTTGEEQFF.

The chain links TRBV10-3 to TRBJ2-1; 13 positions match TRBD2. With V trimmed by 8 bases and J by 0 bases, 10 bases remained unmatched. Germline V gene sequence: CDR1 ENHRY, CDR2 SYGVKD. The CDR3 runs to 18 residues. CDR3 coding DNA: TGTGCCATCGGGGGACTAGCGGGACCTGCGAGCTCCTACAATGAGCAGTTCTTC. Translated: CAIGGLAGPASSYNEQFF.